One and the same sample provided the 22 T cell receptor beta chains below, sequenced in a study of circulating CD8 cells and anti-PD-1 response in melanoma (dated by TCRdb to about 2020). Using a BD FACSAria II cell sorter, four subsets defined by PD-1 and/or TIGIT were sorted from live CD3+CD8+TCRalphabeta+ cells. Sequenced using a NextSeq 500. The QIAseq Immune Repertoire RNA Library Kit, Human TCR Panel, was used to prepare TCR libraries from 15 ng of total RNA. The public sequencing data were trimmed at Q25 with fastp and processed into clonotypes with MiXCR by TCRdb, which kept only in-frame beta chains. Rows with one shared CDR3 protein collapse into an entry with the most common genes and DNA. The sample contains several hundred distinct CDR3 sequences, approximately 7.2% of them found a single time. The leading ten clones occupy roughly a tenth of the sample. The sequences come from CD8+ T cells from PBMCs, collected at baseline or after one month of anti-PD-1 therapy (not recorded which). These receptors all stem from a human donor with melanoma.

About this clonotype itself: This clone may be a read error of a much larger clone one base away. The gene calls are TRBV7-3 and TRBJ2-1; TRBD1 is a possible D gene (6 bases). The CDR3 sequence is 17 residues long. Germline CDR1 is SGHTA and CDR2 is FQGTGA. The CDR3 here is CASSLPSGQSSYNEQLF. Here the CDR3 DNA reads TGTGCCAGCAGCTTACCCTCTGGACAGAGCTCCTACAATGAGCAGCTCTTC.

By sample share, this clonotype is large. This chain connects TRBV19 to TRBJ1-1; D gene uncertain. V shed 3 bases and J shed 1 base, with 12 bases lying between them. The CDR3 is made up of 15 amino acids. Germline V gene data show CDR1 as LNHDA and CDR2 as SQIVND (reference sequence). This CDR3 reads CASSISAAANTEAFF. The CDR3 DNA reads TGTGCCAGTAGTATTTCCGCAGCGGCGAACACTGAAGCTTTCTTT.

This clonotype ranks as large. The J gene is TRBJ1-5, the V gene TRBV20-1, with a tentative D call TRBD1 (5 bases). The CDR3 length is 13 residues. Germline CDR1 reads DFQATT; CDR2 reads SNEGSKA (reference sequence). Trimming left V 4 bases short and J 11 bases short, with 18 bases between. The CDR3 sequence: CSATNRGPMAQHF. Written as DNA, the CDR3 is TGCAGTGCTACCAACCGGGGCCCAATGGCCCAGCATTTT.

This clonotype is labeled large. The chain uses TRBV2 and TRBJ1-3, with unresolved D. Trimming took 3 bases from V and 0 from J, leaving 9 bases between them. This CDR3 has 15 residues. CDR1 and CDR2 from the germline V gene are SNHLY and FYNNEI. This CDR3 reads CASSESPSSGNTIYF. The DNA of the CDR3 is TGTGCCAGCAGTGAGTCCCCGAGCTCTGGAAACACCATATATTTT.

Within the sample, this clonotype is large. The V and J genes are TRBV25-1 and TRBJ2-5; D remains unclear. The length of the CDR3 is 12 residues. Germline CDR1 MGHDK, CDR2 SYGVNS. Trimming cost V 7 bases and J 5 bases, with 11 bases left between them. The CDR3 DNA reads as TGTGCCAGCACCTCGGGTGGGGAGACCCAGTACTTC. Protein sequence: CASTSGGETQYF.

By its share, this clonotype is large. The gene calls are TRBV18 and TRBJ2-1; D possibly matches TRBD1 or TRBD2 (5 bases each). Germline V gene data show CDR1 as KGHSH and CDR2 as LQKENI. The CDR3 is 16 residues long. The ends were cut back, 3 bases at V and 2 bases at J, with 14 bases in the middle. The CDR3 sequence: CASSPGPSRTYNEQFF. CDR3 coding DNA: TGTGCCAGCTCACCGGGACCCTCCCGTACCTACAATGAGCAGTTCTTC. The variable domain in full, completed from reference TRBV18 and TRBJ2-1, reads NAGVMQNPRHLVRRRGQEARLRCSPMKGHSHVYWYRQLPEEGLKFMVYLQKENIIDESGMPKERFSAEFPKEGPSILRIQQVVRGDSAAYFCASSPGPSRTYNEQFFGPGTRLTVL.

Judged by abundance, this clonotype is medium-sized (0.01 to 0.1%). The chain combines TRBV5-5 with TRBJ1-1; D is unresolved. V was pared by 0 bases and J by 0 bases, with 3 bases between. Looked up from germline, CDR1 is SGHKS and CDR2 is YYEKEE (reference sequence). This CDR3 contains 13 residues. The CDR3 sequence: CASSLGMNTEAFF. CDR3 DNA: TGTGCCAGCAGCTTGGGGATGAACACTGAAGCTTTCTTT.

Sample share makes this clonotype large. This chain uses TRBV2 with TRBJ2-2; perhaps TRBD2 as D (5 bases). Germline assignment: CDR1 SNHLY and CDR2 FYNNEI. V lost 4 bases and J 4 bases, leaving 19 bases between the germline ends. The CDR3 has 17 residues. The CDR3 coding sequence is TGTGCCAGCAGTGTCGAGCGGTCTGGAGTGGGCACCGGGGAGCTGTTTTTT. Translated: CASSVERSGVGTGELFF.

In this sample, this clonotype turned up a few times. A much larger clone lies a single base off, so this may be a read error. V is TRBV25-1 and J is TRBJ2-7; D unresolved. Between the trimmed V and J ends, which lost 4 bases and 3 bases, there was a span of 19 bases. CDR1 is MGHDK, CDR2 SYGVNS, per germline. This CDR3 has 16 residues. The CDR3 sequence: CASSVYGDRFGYEQYF. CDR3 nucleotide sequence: TGTGCCAGCAGTGTATATGGTGATCGGTTCGGCTACGAGCAGTACTTC.

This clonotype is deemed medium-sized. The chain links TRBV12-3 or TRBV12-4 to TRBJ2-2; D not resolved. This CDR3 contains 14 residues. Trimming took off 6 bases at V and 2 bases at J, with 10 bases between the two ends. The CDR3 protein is CASRPTDNTGELFF. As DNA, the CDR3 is TGTGCCAGCAGGCCAACCGATAACACCGGGGAGCTGTTTTTT.

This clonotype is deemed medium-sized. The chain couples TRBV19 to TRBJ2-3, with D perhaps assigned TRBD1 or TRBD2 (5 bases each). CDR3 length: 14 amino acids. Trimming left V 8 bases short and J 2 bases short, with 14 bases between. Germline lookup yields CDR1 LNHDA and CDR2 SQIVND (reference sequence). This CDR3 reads CASGRDGNTDTQYF. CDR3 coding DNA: TGTGCCAGTGGACGGGACGGGAACACAGATACGCAGTATTTT.

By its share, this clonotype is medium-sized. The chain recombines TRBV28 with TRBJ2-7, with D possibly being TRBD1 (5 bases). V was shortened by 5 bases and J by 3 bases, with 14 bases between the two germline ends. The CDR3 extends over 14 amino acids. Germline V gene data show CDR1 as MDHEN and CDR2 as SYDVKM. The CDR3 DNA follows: TGTGCCAGCAGTCCCGGCGGCAGGGTCTACGAGCAGTACTTC. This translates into CASSPGGRVYEQYF.

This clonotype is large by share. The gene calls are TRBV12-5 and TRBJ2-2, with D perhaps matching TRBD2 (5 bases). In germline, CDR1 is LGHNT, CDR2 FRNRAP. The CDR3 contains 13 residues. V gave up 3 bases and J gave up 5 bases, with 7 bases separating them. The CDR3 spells CASGLRGTGELFF. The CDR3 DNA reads TGTGCTAGTGGTTTACGAGGGACCGGGGAGCTGTTTTTT. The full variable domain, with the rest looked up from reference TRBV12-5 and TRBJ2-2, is DARVTQTPRHKVTEMGQEVTMRCQPILGHNTVFWYRQTMMQGLELLAYFRNRAPLDDSGMPKDRFSAEMPDATLATLKIQPSEPRDSAVYFCASGLRGTGELFFGEGSRLTVL.

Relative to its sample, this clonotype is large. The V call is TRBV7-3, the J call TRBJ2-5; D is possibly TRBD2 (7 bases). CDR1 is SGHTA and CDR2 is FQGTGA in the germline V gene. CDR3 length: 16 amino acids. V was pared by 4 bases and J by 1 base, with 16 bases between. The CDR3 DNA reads TGTGCCAGCAGCTCGGGGGGCCAGGGGCCCCAAGAGACCCAGTACTTC. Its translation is CASSSGGQGPQETQYF.

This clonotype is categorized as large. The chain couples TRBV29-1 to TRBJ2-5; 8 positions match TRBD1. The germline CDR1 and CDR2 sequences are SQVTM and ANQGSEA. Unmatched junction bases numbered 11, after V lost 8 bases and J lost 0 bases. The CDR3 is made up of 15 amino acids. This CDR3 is CSYTGGNENQETQYF. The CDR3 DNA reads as TGCAGCTATACAGGGGGGAACGAGAACCAAGAGACCCAGTACTTC.

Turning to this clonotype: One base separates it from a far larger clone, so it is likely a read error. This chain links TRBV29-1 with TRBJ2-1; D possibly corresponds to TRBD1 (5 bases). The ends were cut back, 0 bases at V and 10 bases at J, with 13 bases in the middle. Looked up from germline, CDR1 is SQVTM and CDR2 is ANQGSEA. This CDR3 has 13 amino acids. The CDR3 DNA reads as TGCAGCGTTGAAGAGGACACATCCTACGAGCAGTTCTTC. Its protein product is CSVEEDTSYEQFF.

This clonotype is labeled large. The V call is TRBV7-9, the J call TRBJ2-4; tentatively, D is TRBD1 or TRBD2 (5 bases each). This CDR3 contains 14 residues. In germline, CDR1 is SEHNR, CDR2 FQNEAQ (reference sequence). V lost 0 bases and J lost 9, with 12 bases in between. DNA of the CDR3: TGTGCCAGCAGCTTAGCTGGGGACCGAGGCATTCAGTACTTC. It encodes CASSLAGDRGIQYF.

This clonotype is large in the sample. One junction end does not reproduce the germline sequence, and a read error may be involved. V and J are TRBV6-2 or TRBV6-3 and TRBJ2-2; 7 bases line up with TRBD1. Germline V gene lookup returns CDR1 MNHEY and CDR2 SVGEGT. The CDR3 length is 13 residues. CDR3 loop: CASRQGTTVELFF. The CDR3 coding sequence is TGTGCCAGCAGACAGGGGACCACCGTGGAGCTGTTTTTT.

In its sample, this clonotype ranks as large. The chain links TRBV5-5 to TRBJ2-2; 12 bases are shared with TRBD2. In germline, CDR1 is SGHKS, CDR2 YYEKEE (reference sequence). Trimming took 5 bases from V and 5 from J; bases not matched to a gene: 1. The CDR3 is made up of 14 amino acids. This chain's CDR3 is CASRGLAGTGELFF. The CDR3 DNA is TGTGCCAGCAGAGGACTAGCGGGGACCGGGGAGCTGTTTTTT.

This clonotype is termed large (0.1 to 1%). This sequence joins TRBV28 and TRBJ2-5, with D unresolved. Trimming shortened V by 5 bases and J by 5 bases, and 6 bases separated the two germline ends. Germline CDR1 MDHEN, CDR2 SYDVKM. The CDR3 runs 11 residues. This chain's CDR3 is CASSERETQYF. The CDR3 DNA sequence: TGTGCCAGCAGTGAAAGGGAGACCCAGTACTTC.

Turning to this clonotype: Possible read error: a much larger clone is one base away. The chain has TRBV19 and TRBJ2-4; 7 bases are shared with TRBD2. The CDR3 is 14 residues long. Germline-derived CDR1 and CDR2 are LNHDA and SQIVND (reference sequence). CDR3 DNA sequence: TGTGCCAGTGGTATCGGACTAGGGCAGAACATTCAGTACTTC. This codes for CASGIGLGQNIQYF.

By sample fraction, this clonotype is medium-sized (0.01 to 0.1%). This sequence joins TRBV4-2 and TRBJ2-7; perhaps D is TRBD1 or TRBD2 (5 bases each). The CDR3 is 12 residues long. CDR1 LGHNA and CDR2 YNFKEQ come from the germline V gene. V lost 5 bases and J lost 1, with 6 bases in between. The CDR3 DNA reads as TGTGCCAGCAGCGGGGGATCCTACGAGCAGTACTTC. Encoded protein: CASSGGSYEQYF.